This T cell receptor beta chain appears in the sequencing data of a study of CXCR3-negative and CXCR3-positive naive CD8 T cells. General study findings and limits: Researchers report that CXCR3-positive naive cells carry more hydrophobic TRB CDR3s than CXCR3-negative naive cells. Relative to memory CD8+ cells, whose diversity was much lower, both naive subsets had comparably high diversity. Naive cells that were CXCR3-negative or CXCR3-positive used TRBV-TRBJ genes alike, while memory cells diverged.

Worth noting for this clonotype: Its matching antigen is unknown.

The libraries of TRB cDNA were prepared using 5' RACE with UMI labels. Reprocessing the 5' RACE reads, TCRdb reports a single entry for every CDR3 protein and omits DNA. The sample's table shows some 140,000 distinct CDR3 sequences. The sample comprised naive CXCR3+ CD8+ T cells from blood. As for subset: CD45RO-CCR7+CD27+CD95- naive CD8+ T cells expressing CXCR3 (TNR3+). This receptor was obtained from a human donor in good health. Some clones in this sample may be carry-over from other donors' samples.

The CDR3 protein is CASSSGLAGGSYNEQFF. The chain links TRBV6-2 or TRBV6-3 to TRBJ2-1; TCRdb designates TRBD2, a call that cannot be tested without DNA. The CDR3 covers 17 residues. Germline lookup yields CDR1 MNHEY and CDR2 SVGEGT.